This T cell receptor beta chain originates from a study of shared clonotypes between healthy human individuals. This CDR3 spans 14 amino acids. Per germline, CDR1 SGHDN and CDR2 FVKESK. Trimming pared 8 bases from V and 0 bases from J, leaving 12 bases between. For every subset, genomic DNA was evenly distributed across several immunoSEQ plates. In the study's own analysis: For the immunoSEQ data, sequences were junction-only without quality scores, so filtering differed. The method was immunoSEQ multiplex PCR; TCRdb's version includes in-frame clones alone and lacks a portion of them. That table gives V, J and clone size, and the DNA gave D and trimming. The sample lists 1.5 million to 2.5 million clones; about 95% were seen once. As defined, naive CD8 cells were CD45RO-negative and positively selected for CCR7, with terminally differentiated effector memory CD45RA+ cells excluded.

This clonotype was sampled from a man in his late teens or twenties in good health. The gene calls are TRBV14 and TRBJ2-3, with no clear D. Sequenced material: naive CD8+ T cells sorted from blood. Here the CDR3 DNA reads TGTGCCAGCGGGTGGTCCAAAAGCACAGATACGCAGTATTTT. Amino acid sequence: CASGWSKSTDTQYF.